The text below deals with one T cell receptor beta chain. Generated by immunoSEQ multiplex PCR, the TCRdb table keeps only in-frame clones and is missing some. The data contain a few hundred thousand clones, around 81% of them singletons. Germline-derived CDR1 and CDR2 are MRHNA and SNTAGT. This CDR3 spans 13 amino acids. With 3 bases removed from V and 10 bases from J, the gap between germline ends came to 13 bases. This sample was taken from a study of blood T cell repertoires in COVID-19. Sample: peripheral blood. The chain uses TRBV6-4 and TRBJ2-1; a possible D gene is TRBD2 (5 bases). The sequence came from an older person with COVID-19, enrolled during active disease. DNA of the CDR3: TGTGCCAGCAGTGAATTTCGAGGGCTCGAGCAGTTCTTC. Translating it yields CASSEFRGLEQFF.